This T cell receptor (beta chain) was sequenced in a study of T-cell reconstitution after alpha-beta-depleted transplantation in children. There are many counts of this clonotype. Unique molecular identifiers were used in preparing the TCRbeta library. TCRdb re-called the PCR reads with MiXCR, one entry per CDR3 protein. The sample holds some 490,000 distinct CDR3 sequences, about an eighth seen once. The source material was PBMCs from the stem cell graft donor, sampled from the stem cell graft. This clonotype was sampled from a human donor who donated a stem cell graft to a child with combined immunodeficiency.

The CDR3 coding sequence is TGTGCCAGCAGCTTAGGGGGACAGGGTACGGAGACCCAGTACTTC. Amino acids: CASSLGGQGTETQYF. The J gene is TRBJ2-5, the V gene TRBV11-2, with 9 positions matching TRBD1. The V segment lost 1 base and the J segment 5 bases; nucleotides outside the gene matches: 5. Per the germline V gene, CDR1 is SGHAT and CDR2 is FQNNGV. The length of the CDR3 is 15 residues.